The 13 T cell receptor beta chains below come from one sample, sequenced in a study of blood T cell repertoires in COVID-19. Sequenced by immunoSEQ multiplex PCR; TCRdb stores in-frame clones only, minus some. The sample consists of 270,000 or so clones, 83% of them appearing once. The sequenced material came from peripheral blood. Receptors originate from a woman between 50 and 59 years old who had recovered from COVID-19.

This clone appeared a few times. The V and J genes are TRBV28 and TRBJ1-6; tentatively, D is TRBD1 (6 bases). Germline V gives CDR1 MDHEN, CDR2 SYDVKM. V lost 3 bases and J 15 bases, leaving 12 bases between the germline ends. The CDR3 runs to 12 residues. In DNA form, the CDR3 reads TGTGCCAGCAGTTTTCTGGGCAGGGGCCTCCACTTT. Translated: CASSFLGRGLHF. The full variable domain, rest sourced from reference TRBV28 and TRBJ1-6, is DVKVTQSSRYLVKRTGEKVFLECVQDMDHENMFWYRQDPGLGLRLIYFSYDVKMKEKGDIPEGYSVSREKKERFSLILESASTNQTSMYLCASSFLGRGLHFGNGTRLTVT.

The chain couples TRBV10-3 to TRBJ2-5; D is uncertain. CDR1 is ENHRY and CDR2 is SYGVKD in the germline V gene. Deletions cut 3 bases from V and 2 bases from J, with 4 bases between. The CDR3 length is 12 residues. The CDR3 DNA reads as TGTGCCATCAGTGACCCGCAAGAGACCCAGTACTTC. This translates into CAISDPQETQYF.

The sample holds a few counts of this clone. The chain employs TRBV2 and TRBJ1-5; D remains unclear. Trimming cost V 3 bases and J 4 bases, with 10 bases left between them. This CDR3 is built from 14 residues. Per the germline V gene, CDR1 is SNHLY and CDR2 is FYNNEI. CDR3 in amino acids: CASSDVSRNQPQHF. CDR3 DNA: TGTGCCAGCAGTGACGTCTCCAGAAATCAGCCCCAGCATTTT. Combining the CDR3 with reference TRBV2 and TRBJ1-5 gives the whole variable domain EPEVTQTPSHQVTQMGQEVILRCVPISNHLYFYWYRQILGQKVEFLVSFYNNEISEKSEIFDDQFSVERPDGSNFTLKIRSTKLEDSAMYFCASSDVSRNQPQHFGDGTRLSIL.

This clone was counted only a few times. This chain links TRBV6-2 or TRBV6-3 with TRBJ2-3; D possibly corresponds to TRBD1 (5 bases). Trimming removed 4 bases at V and 3 bases at J, with 11 bases between. Germline CDR1 reads MNHEY; CDR2 reads SVGEGT. This CDR3 region has 14 residues. The CDR3 loop reads CASSLDRSTDTQYF. DNA for the CDR3: TGTGCCAGCAGTTTAGACAGAAGTACAGATACGCAGTATTTT.

The CDR3 DNA sequence: TGTGCCAGCAGCTTAGTAACAGGGGGCGAGGAAACTGAAGCTTTCTTT. Residues: CASSLVTGGEETEAFF. The gene calls are TRBV7-7 and TRBJ1-1, with 9 bases aligning to TRBD1. Germline V lookup: CDR1 SSHAT, CDR2 FNYEAQ (reference sequence). V shed 1 base, J shed 5 bases, and the junction held 8 bases outside the gene matches. This CDR3 region has 16 residues.

The rearrangement joins TRBV28 to TRBJ1-2; D may be TRBD1 (6 bases). Germline V gene sequence: CDR1 MDHEN, CDR2 SYDVKM. CDR3 length equals 15 residues. V lost 5 bases and J 4 bases, leaving 17 bases between the germline ends. Written as DNA, the CDR3 is TGTGCCAGCAGTCGGACAGCCTCATCCTCCTATGGCTACACCTTC. Translation gives CASSRTASSSYGYTF.

CDR3 loop: CASSLQRSTDTQYF. CDR3 DNA sequence: TGTGCCAGCAGCTTACAGCGGAGCACAGATACGCAGTATTTT. V gene TRBV7-3 combines with J gene TRBJ2-3, with D possibly matching TRBD2 (5 bases). CDR1 SGHTA and CDR2 FQGTGA come from the germline V gene. V gave up 2 bases and J gave up 0 bases, with 6 bases separating them. This CDR3 is 14 amino acids long.

This clone has a count of ten or more. This sequence joins TRBV28 and TRBJ2-1, with 10 bases that match TRBD2. Germline V gene data show CDR1 as MDHEN and CDR2 as SYDVKM. J gave up 7 bases and V 4 bases, and 4 bases lay outside the gene matches. The CDR3 has 14 residues. The CDR3 loop reads CASSSSSGRNEQFF. CDR3 sequence (DNA): TGTGCCAGCAGTTCGTCTAGCGGGAGAAATGAGCAGTTCTTC. Looking up the rest from reference TRBV28 and TRBJ2-1 gives the full variable domain: DVKVTQSSRYLVKRTGEKVFLECVQDMDHENMFWYRQDPGLGLRLIYFSYDVKMKEKGDIPEGYSVSREKKERFSLILESASTNQTSMYLCASSSSSGRNEQFFGPGTRLTVL.

The chain is built from TRBV24-1 and TRBJ1-5; D is unclear. Per germline, CDR1 KGHDR and CDR2 SFDVKD. This CDR3 comprises 14 residues. V gave up 3 bases and J gave up 3 bases, with 8 bases separating them. CDR3 DNA sequence: TGTGCCACCAGTGATGGAGCTTACAATCAGCCCCAGCATTTT. It translates to CATSDGAYNQPQHF.

The V and J genes are TRBV27 and TRBJ2-7; 10 bases align to TRBD2. CDR1 and CDR2 (germline): MNHEY, SMNVEV (reference sequence). The CDR3 spans 15 residues. Losses at the gene ends were 6 bases for V and 2 bases for J; bases not matched to a gene: 7. This chain's CDR3 is CASSRLAGLTYEQYF. The CDR3, as DNA: TGTGCCAGCAGCCGACTAGCGGGCTTAACCTACGAGCAGTACTTC.

This chain uses TRBV19 with TRBJ2-5, with TRBD2 matching 7 bases. CDR3 length equals 16 residues. The junction had 9 bases not matched to a gene; V was cut back by 3 bases and J by 2 bases. Looked up from germline, CDR1 is LNHDA and CDR2 is SQIVND (reference sequence). The CDR3 nucleotides read TGTGCCAGTAGTATGGGAGGGCGGTCGTGGCAAGAGACCCAGTACTTC. This encodes CASSMGGRSWQETQYF.

V is TRBV5-1 and J is TRBJ2-3; 10 bases are a match to TRBD2. V trimming: 7 bases; J trimming: 2 bases; junction bases outside the gene matches: 7. The length of the CDR3 is 15 residues. Germline-derived CDR1 and CDR2 are SGHRS and YFSETQ. The CDR3 is CASGAAGGPTDTQYF. The CDR3 DNA reads as TGCGCCAGCGGAGCAGCGGGAGGGCCCACAGATACGCAGTATTTT.

The CDR3 DNA reads as TGCGCCAGCAGCTTGATCCCCCCGGGAGCGGGGGCCTCTGAGGAGCTGTTTTTT. Protein: CASSLIPPGAGASEELFF. V usage is TRBV5-1 and J usage is TRBJ2-2, with 8 positions matching TRBD2. The CDR3 loop spans 18 amino acids. The J segment lost 10 bases and the V segment lost 1 base, leaving 18 bases of the junction unmatched. CDR1 SGHRS and CDR2 YFSETQ come from the germline V gene.